The 5 T cell receptor beta chains in this list originate from one sample, sequenced in a study of regulatory T cells in long-lasting Graves disease. Arm-PCR with iRepertoire HTBI primers amplified the CDR3 regions for these TCR beta libraries. A single record per CDR3 protein comes from TCRdb applying MiXCR to the multiplex PCR reads. The sample includes 400,000 or so distinct CDR3 sequences, around 21% of them seen just once. Time point meaning: persistent/refractory GD, antithyroid drugs over 5 years with positive TRAb. Following extraction of RNA from PBMCs, that RNA was used to make the TCR library. This specimen was peripheral blood mononuclear cells (PBMCs), taken when the disease was refractory, from a patient treated with antithyroid drugs. All receptors come from a female donor with Graves disease.

This clonotype showed up many times. The chain recombines TRBV15 with TRBJ2-7; D gene ambiguous. The CDR3 is 13 amino acids. Germline-derived CDR1 and CDR2 are LNHNV and YYDKDF (reference sequence). V was clipped by 2 bases and J by 6 bases, with 11 bases between them. The CDR3 DNA reads as TGTGCCACCAGCAGAAGTAGTAACGGCGAGCAGTACTTC. Amino acids: CATSRSSNGEQYF.

The chain has TRBV30 and TRBJ2-2, with D perhaps matching TRBD1 or TRBD2 (5 bases each). Germline V gene sequence: CDR1 GTSNPN, CDR2 SVGIG (reference sequence). The CDR3 contains 12 residues. Trimming left V 7 bases short and J 3 bases short, with 9 bases between. The CDR3 DNA is TGTGCCTTGGGACGATACACCGGGGAGCTGTTTTTT. Protein: CALGRYTGELFF.

V usage is TRBV13 and J usage is TRBJ2-5; 10 bases map to TRBD1. The V segment lost 3 bases and the J segment 9 bases; nucleotides outside the gene matches: 10. The germline CDR1 and CDR2 sequences are PRHDT and FYEKMQ (reference sequence). The CDR3 contains 15 residues. The CDR3 loop reads CASSLGGQGGTAQYF. CDR3 in DNA: TGTGCCAGCAGCTTGGGAGGACAGGGGGGCACGGCCCAGTACTTC.

This rearrangement joins TRBV20-1 to TRBJ2-3; the D gene is possibly TRBD1 (6 bases). The CDR3 is made up of 15 amino acids. V dropped 4 bases and J dropped 0 bases, with 14 bases sitting between them. The germline V gene encodes CDR1 DFQATT and CDR2 SNEGSKA (reference sequence). CDR3 bases: TGCAGTGCTATCGACAGGATCCGTAGCACAGATACGCAGTATTTT. Translating gives CSAIDRIRSTDTQYF.

This clonotype was observed a handful of times. The rearrangement uses TRBV20-1 and TRBJ2-5; D not certain. The CDR3 contains 15 residues. Germline CDR1 reads DFQATT; CDR2 reads SNEGSKA (reference sequence). Trimming stripped 1 base from V and 1 base from J, with 13 bases between. CDR3 loop: CSARAGVVFQETQYF. The CDR3 DNA reads TGCAGTGCTAGAGCCGGAGTGGTGTTCCAAGAGACCCAGTACTTC.